What follows is one T cell receptor (beta chain) and its context. As yet, its antigen is unknown. Repertoires were generated with immunoSEQ multiplex PCR, while TCRdb's copy carries only in-frame clones and drops some. This sample has 150,000 to 200,000 clones, with approximately 90% found just once. This sample is part of a study of T cell responses to AZD1222 COVID-19 vaccine. Study-wide context: Analyses pooled second doses at about 4 or about 12 weeks.

Study findings and constraints: Only 5 or 6 AZD1222 recipients tested seropositive at baseline. In a largely white British group with more females than males, clonal diversity was possibly underestimated. After the peak T cell response, and only then, were repertoires sampled.

Looked up from germline, CDR1 is SGHTA and CDR2 is FQGTGA. V was trimmed by 3 bases and J by 6 bases, leaving 9 bases between them. The CDR3 spans 14 residues. Sample: peripheral blood, taken on day 0 of AZD1222 vaccination. The chain employs TRBV7-3 and TRBJ1-6, with D maybe TRBD1 (6 bases). The sequence was obtained from an adult in good health. CDR3 protein: CASSLGGLNSPLHF. In DNA form, the CDR3 reads TGTGCCAGCAGCTTGGGGGGGCTTAATTCACCCCTCCACTTT.